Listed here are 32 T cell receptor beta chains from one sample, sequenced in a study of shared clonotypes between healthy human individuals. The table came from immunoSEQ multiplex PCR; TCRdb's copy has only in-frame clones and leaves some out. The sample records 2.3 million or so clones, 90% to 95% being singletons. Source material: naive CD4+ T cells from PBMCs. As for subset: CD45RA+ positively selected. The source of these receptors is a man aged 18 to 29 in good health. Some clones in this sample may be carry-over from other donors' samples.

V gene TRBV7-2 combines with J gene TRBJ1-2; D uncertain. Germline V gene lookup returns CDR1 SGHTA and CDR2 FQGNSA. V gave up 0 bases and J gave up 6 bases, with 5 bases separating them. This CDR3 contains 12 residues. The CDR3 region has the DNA TGTGCCAGCAGCTTAGCGCGGGATGGCTACACCTTC. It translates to CASSLARDGYTF.

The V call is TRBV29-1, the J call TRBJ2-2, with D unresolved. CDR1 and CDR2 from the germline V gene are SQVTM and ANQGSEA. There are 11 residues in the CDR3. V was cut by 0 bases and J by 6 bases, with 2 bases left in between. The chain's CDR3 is CSVEEPGELFF. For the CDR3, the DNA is TGCAGCGTTGAAGAGCCCGGGGAGCTGTTTTTT.

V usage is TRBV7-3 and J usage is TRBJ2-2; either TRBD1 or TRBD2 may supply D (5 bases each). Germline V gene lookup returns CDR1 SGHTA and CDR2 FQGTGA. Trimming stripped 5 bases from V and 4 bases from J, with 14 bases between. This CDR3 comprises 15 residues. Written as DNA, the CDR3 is TGTGCCAGCAGCGGCACGGGGACGGCCACCGGGGAGCTGTTTTTT. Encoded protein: CASSGTGTATGELFF.

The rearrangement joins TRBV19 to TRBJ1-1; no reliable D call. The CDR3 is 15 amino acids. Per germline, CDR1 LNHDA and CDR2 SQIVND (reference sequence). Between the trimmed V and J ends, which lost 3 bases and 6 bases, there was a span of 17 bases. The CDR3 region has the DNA TGTGCCAGTAGTATGTCGATCTCTTACTCACCTGAAGCTTTCTTT. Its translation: CASSMSISYSPEAFF.

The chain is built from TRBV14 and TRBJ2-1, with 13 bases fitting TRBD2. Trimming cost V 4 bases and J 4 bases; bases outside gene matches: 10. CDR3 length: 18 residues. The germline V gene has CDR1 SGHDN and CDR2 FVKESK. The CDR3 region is CASSLGLAGVVGYNEQFF. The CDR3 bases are TGTGCCAGCAGCCTCGGACTAGCGGGAGTCGTGGGGTACAATGAGCAGTTCTTC.

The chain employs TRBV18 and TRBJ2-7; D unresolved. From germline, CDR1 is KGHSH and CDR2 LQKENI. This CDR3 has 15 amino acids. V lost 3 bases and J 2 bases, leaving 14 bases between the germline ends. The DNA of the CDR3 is TGTGCCAGCTCACCGTTCGTAGAATCCCCCTACGAGCAGTACTTC. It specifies CASSPFVESPYEQYF.

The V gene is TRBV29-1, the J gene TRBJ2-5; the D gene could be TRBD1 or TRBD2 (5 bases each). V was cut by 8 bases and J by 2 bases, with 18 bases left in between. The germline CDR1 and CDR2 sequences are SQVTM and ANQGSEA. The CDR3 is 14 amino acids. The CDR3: CSWTPGPIQETQYF. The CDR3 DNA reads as TGCAGCTGGACCCCGGGACCCATTCAAGAGACCCAGTACTTC. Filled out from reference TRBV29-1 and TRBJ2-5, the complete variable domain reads SAVISQKPSRDICQRGTSLTIQCQVDSQVTMMFWYRQQPGQSLTLIATANQGSEATYESGFVIDKFPISRPNLTFSTLTVSNMSPEDSSIYLCSWTPGPIQETQYFGPGTRLLVL.

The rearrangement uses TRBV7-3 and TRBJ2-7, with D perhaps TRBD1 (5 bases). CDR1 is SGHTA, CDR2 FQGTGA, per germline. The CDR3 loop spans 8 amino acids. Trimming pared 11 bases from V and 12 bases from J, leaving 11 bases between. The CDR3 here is CARDSPYF. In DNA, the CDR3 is TGTGCCCGTGACAGTCCGTACTTC.

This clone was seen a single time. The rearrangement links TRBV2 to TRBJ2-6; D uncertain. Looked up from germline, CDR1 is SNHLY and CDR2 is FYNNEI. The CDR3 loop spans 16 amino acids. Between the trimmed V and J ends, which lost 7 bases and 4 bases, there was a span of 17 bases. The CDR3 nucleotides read TGTGCCAGCACCATAGTTGGTGGGGAAGGGGCCAACGTCCTGACTTTC. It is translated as CASTIVGGEGANVLTF.

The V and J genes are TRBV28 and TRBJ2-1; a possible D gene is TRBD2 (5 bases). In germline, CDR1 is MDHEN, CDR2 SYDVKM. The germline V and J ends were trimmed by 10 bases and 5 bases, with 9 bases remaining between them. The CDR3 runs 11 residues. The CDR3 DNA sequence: TGTGCCACCCTCGGGGACAATGAGCAGTTCTTC. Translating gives CATLGDNEQFF.

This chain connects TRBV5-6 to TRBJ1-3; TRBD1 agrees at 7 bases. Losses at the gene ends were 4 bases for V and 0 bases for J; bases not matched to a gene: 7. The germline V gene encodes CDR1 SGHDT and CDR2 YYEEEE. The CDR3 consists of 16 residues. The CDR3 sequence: CASSLTGFLSGNTIYF. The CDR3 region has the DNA TGTGCCAGCAGCCTGACAGGGTTCCTCTCTGGAAACACCATATATTTT.

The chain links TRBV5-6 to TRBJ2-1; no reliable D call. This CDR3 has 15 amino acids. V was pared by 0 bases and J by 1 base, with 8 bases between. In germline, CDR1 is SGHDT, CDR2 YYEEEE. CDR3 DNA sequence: TGTGCCAGCAGCTTGGACAGAAGGTCCTACAATGAGCAGTTCTTC. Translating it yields CASSLDRRSYNEQFF.

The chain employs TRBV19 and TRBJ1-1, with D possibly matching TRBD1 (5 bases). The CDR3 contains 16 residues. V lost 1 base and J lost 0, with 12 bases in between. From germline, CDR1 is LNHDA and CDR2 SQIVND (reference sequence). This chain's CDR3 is CASSIGKGRVNTEAFF. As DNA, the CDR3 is TGTGCCAGTAGTATAGGTAAGGGCAGGGTGAACACTGAAGCTTTCTTT.

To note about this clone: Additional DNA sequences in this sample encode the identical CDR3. This CDR3 reads CASSYSTGVYGYTF. In DNA, the CDR3 is TGTGCCAGCAGTTACTCGACAGGGGTCTATGGCTACACCTTC. The J gene is TRBJ1-2, the V gene TRBV6-6; 8 bases agree with TRBD1. Germline assignment: CDR1 MNHNY and CDR2 SVGAGI (reference sequence). Trimming took 0 bases from V and 4 from J; bases not matched to a gene: 1. The CDR3 extends over 14 amino acids.

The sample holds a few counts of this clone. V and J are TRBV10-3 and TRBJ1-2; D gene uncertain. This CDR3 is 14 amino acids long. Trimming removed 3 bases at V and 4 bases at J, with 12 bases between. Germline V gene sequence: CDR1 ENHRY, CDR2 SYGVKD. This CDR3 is CAISDLGRSYGYTF. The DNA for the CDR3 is TGTGCCATCAGTGATTTAGGACGGTCCTATGGCTACACCTTC.

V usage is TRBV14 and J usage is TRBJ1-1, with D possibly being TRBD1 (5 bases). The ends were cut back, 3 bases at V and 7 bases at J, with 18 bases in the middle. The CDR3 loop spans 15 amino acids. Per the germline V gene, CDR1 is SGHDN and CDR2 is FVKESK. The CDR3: CASSQRRDGGIEAFF. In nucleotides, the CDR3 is TGTGCCAGCAGCCAGAGAAGGGACGGGGGGATTGAAGCTTTCTTT.

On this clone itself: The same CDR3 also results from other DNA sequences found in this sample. DNA of the CDR3: TGTGCCAGCAGCTTAAAAGGGGGCTACGAGCAGTACTTC. It is translated as CASSLKGGYEQYF. The chain uses TRBV7-3 and TRBJ2-7, with D maybe TRBD1 (6 bases). CDR1 is SGHTA and CDR2 is FQGTGA in the germline V gene. This CDR3 is built from 13 residues. V was trimmed by 1 base and J by 3 bases, leaving 7 bases between them.

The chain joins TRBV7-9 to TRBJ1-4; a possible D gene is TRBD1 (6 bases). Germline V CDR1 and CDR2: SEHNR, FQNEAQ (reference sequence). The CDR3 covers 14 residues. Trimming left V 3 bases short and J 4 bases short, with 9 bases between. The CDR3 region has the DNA TGTGCCAGCAGCTTTTCAGGGGATAATGAAAAACTGTTTTTT. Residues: CASSFSGDNEKLFF. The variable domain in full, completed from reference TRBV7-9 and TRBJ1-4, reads DTGVSQNPRHKITKRGQNVTFRCDPISEHNRLYWYRQTLGQGPEFLTYFQNEAQLEKSRLLSDRFSAERPKGSFSTLEIQRTEQGDSAMYLCASSFSGDNEKLFFGSGTQLSVL.

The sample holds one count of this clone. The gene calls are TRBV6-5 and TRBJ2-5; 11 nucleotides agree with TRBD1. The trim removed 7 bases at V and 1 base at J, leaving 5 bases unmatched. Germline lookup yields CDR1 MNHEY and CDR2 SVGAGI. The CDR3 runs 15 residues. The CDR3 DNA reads TGTGCCAGCACGCCGGGACAGGGGGTCCAAGAGACCCAGTACTTC. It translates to CASTPGQGVQETQYF.

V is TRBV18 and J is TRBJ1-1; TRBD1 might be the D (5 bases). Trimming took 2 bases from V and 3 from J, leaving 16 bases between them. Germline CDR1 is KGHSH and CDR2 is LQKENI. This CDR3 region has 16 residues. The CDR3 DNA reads TGTGCCAGCTCACCATGGGGGACTGGGGGGGACACTGAAGCTTTCTTT. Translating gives CASSPWGTGGDTEAFF.

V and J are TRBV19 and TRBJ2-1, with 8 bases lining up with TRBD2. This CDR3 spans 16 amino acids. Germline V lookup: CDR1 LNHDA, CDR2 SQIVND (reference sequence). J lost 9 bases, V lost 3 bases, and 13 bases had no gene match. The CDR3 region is CASSIRGGSLSPEQFF. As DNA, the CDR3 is TGTGCCAGTAGTATTCGCGGGGGGAGCCTTTCGCCTGAGCAGTTCTTC.

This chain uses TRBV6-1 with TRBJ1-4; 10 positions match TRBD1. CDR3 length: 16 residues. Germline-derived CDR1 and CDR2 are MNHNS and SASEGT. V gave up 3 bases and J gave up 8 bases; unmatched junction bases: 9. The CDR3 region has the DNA TGTGCCAGCAGTGACCCTCGGGGGACAGGGGACGAAAAACTGTTTTTT. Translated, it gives CASSDPRGTGDEKLFF.

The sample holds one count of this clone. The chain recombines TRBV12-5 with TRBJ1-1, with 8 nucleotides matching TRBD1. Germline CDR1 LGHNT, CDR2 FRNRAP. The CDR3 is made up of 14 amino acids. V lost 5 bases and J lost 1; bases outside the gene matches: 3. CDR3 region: CASGTGQGNTEAFF. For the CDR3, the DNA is TGTGCTAGTGGTACAGGACAGGGGAACACTGAAGCTTTCTTT.

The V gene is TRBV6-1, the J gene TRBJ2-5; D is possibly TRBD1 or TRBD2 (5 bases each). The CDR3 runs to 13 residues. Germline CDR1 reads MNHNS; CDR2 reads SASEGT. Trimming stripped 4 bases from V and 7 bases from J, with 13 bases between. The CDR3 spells CASSGGTSGTQYF. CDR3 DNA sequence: TGTGCCAGCAGTGGGGGGACGTCGGGGACCCAGTACTTC.

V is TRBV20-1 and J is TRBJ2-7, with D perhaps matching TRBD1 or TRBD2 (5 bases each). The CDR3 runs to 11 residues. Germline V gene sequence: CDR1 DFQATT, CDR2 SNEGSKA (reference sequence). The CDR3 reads CRLGDAYEQYF. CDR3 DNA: TGCAGGCTGGGGGATGCCTACGAGCAGTACTTC.

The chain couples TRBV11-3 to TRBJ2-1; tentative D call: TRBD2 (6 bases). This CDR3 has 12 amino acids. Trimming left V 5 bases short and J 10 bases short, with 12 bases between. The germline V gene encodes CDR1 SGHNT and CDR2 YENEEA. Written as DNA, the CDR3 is TGTGCCAGCAGCAAGACTAGTTCGGAGCAGTTCTTC. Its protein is CASSKTSSEQFF.

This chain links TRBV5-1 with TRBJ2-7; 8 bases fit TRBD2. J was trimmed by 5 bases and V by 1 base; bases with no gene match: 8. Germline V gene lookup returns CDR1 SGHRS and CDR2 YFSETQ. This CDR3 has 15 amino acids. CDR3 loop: CASSLPAGGGNEQYF. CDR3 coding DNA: TGCGCCAGCAGCTTGCCGGCGGGAGGAGGTAACGAGCAGTACTTC.

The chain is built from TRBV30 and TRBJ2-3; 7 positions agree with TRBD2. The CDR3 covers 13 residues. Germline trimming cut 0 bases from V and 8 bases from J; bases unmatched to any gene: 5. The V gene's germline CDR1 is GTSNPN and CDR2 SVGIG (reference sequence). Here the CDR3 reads CAWSVLALGTQYF. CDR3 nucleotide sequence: TGTGCCTGGAGTGTACTAGCGTTAGGTACGCAGTATTTT.

The CDR3 bases are TGTGCCAGCAGTCGCCGTTCGTTCTACGAGCAGTACTTC. Amino acid sequence: CASSRRSFYEQYF. The rearrangement uses TRBV27 and TRBJ2-7; unclear D gene. The CDR3 loop spans 13 amino acids. V lost 5 bases to trimming and J lost 3 bases, with 11 bases between them. Germline V lookup: CDR1 MNHEY, CDR2 SMNVEV (reference sequence).

The CDR3 nucleotides read TGTGCCAGCAGCACAGGGGGTTCGATCACTGAAGCTTTCTTT. Protein: CASSTGGSITEAFF. The V and J genes are TRBV7-3 and TRBJ1-1; 8 bases are a match to TRBD1. The trim removed 5 bases at V and 4 bases at J, leaving 6 bases unmatched. Per the germline V gene, CDR1 is SGHTA and CDR2 is FQGTGA. The CDR3 is made up of 14 amino acids.

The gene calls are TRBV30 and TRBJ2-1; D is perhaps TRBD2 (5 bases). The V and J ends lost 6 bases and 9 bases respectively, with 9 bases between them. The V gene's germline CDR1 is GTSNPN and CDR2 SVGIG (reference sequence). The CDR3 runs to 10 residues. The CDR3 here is CACIGVEQFF. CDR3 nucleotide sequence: TGTGCCTGTATCGGGGTTGAGCAGTTCTTC.

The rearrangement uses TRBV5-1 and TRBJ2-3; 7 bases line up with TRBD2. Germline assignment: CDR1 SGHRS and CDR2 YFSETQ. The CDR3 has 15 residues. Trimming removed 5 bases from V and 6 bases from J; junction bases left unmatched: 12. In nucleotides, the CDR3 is TGCGCCAGCAGTTTAGCGGGCGCTCCTGCGGATACGCAGTATTTT. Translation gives CASSLAGAPADTQYF.